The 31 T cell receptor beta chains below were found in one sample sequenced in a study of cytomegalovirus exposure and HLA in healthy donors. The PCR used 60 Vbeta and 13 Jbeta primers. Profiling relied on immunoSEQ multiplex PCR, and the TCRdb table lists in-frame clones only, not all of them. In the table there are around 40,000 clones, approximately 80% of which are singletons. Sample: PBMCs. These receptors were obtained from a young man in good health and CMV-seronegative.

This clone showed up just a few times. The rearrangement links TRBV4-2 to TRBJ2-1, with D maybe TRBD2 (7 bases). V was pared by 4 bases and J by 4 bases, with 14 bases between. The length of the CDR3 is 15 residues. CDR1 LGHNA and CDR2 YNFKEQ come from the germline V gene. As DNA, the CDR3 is TGTGCCAGCAGCCTTGGAGGGGGGGAATACAATGAGCAGTTCTTC. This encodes CASSLGGGEYNEQFF.

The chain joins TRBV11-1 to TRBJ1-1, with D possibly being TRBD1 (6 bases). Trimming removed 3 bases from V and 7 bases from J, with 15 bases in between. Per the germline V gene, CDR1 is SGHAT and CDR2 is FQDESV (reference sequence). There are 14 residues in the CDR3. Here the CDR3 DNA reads TGTGCCAGCAGCTTGCGACAGGTTTGGGATGAAGCTTTCTTT. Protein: CASSLRQVWDEAFF.

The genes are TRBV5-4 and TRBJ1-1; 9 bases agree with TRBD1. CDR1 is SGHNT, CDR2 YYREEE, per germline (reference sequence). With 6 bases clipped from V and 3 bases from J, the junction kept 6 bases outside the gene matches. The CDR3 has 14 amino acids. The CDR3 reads CASTRGQGHTEAFF. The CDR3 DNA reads TGTGCCAGCACCAGGGGACAGGGTCACACTGAAGCTTTCTTT.

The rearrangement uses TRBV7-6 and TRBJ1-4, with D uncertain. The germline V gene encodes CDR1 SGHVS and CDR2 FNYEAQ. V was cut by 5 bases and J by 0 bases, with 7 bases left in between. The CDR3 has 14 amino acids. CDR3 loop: CASSLLATNEKLFF. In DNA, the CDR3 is TGTGCCAGCAGCCTACTTGCAACTAATGAAAAACTGTTTTTT.

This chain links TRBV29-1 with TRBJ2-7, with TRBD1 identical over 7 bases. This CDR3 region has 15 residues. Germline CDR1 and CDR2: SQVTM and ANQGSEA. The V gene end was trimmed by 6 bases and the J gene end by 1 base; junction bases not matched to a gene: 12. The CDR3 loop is CSVRNRQGVSYEQYF. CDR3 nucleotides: TGCAGCGTGAGAAATCGACAGGGCGTTTCCTACGAGCAGTACTTC.

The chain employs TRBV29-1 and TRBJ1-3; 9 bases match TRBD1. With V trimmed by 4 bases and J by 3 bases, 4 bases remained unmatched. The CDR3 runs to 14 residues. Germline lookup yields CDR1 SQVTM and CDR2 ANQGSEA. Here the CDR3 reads CSVAATGGGNTIYF. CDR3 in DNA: TGCAGCGTTGCCGCGACAGGGGGTGGAAACACCATATATTTT. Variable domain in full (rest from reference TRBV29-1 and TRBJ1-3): SAVISQKPSRDICQRGTSLTIQCQVDSQVTMMFWYRQQPGQSLTLIATANQGSEATYESGFVIDKFPISRPNLTFSTLTVSNMSPEDSSIYLCSVAATGGGNTIYFGEGSWLTVV.

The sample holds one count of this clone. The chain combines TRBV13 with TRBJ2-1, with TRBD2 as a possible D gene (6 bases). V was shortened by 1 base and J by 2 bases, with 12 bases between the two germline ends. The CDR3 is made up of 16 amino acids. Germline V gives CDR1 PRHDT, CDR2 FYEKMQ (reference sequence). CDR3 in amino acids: CASSLDSSATYNEQFF. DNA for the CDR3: TGTGCCAGCAGCTTAGATTCTAGCGCTACCTACAATGAGCAGTTCTTC.

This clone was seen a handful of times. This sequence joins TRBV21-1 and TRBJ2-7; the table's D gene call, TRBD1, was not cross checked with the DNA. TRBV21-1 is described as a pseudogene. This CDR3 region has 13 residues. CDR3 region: CAIRPTGVYEQYF. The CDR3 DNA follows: TGTGCCATACGGCCTACAGGGGTCTACGAGCAGTACTTC.

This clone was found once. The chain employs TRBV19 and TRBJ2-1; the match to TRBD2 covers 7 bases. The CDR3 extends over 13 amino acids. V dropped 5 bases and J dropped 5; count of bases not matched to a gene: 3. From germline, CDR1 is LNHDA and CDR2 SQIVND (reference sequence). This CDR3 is CASSRRENNEQFF. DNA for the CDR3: TGTGCCAGTAGTCGGCGGGAGAACAATGAGCAGTTCTTC.

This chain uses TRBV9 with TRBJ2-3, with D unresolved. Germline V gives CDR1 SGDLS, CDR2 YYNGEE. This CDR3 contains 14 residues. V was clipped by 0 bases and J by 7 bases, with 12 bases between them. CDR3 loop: CASSVGYGTNTQYF. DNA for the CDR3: TGTGCCAGCAGCGTAGGCTATGGAACTAATACGCAGTATTTT. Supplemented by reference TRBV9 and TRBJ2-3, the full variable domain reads DSGVTQTPKHLITATGQRVTLRCSPRSGDLSVYWYQQSLDQGLQFLIQYYNGEERAKGNILERFSAQQFPDLHSELNLSSLELGDSALYFCASSVGYGTNTQYFGPGTRLTVL.

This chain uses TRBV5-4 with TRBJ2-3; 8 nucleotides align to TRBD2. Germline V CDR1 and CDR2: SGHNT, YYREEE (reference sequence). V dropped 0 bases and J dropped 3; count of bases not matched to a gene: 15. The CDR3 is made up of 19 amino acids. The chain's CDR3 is CASSLGAGAGAFTTDTQYF. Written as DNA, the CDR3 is TGTGCCAGCAGCTTGGGGGCGGGAGCGGGAGCTTTCACGACAGATACGCAGTATTTT.

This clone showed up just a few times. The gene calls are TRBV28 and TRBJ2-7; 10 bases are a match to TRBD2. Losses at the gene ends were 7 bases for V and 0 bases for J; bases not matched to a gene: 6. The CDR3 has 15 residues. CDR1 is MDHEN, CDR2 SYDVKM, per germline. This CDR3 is CASTYSGRSSYEQYF. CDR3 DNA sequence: TGTGCCAGCACTTATAGCGGGAGGAGCTCCTACGAGCAGTACTTC.

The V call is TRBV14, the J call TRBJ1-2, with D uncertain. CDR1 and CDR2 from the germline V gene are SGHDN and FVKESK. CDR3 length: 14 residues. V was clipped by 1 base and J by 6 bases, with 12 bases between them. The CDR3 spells CASSQVGSYDGYTF. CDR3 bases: TGTGCCAGCAGCCAAGTGGGCAGTTATGATGGCTACACCTTC.

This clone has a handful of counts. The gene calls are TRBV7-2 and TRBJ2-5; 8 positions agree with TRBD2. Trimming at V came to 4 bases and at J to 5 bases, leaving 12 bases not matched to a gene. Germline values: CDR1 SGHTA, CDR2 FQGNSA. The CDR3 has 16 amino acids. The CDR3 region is CASSSRSSGSRETQYF. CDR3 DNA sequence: TGTGCCAGCAGCTCCAGATCTAGCGGGTCTCGGGAGACCCAGTACTTC.

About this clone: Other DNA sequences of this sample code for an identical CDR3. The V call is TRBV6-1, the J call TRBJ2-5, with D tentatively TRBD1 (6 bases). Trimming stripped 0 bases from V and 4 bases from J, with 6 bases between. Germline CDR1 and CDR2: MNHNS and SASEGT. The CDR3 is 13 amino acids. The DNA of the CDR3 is TGTGCCAGCAGTGAAGCAGGGGGAGAGACCCAGTACTTC. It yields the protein CASSEAGGETQYF.

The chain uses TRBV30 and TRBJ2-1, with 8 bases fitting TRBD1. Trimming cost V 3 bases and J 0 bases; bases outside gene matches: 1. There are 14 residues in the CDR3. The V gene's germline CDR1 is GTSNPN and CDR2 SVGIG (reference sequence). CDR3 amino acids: CAWRDRASYNEQFF. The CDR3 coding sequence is TGTGCCTGGAGGGACAGGGCCTCCTACAATGAGCAGTTCTTC.

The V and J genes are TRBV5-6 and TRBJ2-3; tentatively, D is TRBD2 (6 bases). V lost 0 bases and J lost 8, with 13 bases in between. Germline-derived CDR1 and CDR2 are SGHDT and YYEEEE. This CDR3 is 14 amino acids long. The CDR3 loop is CASSLGSSAPTQYF. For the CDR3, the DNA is TGTGCCAGCAGCTTGGGGTCTAGCGCGCCTACGCAGTATTTT. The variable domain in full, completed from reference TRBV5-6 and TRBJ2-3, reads DAGVTQSPTHLIKTRGQQVTLRCSPKSGHDTVSWYQQALGQGPQFIFQYYEEEERQRGNFPDRFSGHQFPNYSSELNVNALLLGDSALYLCASSLGSSAPTQYFGPGTRLTVL.

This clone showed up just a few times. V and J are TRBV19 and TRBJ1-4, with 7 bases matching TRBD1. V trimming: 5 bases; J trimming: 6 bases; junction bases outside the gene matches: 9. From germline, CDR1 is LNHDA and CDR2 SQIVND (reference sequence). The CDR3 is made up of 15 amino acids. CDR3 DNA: TGTGCCAGTAGTCTCTGGAGGGGGCAGGATGAAAAACTGTTTTTT. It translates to CASSLWRGQDEKLFF.

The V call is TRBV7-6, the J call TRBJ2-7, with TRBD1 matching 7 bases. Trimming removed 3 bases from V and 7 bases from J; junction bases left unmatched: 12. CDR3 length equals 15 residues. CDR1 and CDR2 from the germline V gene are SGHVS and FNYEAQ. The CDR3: CASSFRDRASGEQYF. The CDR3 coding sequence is TGTGCCAGCAGCTTCCGAGACAGGGCTTCTGGGGAGCAGTACTTC.

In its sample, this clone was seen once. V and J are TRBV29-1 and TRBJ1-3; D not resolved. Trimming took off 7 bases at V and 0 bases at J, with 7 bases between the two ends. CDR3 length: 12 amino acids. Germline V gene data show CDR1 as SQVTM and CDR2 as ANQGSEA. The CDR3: CSAQSSGNTIYF. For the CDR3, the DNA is TGCAGCGCACAGAGCTCTGGAAACACCATATATTTT.

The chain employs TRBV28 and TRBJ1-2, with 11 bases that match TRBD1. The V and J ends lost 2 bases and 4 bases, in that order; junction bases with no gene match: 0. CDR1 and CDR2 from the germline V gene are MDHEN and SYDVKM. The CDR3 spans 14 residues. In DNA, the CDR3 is TGTGCCAGCAGTTTAGGACAGGGGGCCTATGGCTACACCTTC. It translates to CASSLGQGAYGYTF.

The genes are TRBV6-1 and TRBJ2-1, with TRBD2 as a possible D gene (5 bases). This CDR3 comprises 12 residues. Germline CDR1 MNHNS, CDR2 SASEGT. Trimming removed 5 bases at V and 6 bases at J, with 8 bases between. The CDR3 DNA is TGTGCCAGCAGTCCTACTAGCAATGAGCAGTTCTTC. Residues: CASSPTSNEQFF.

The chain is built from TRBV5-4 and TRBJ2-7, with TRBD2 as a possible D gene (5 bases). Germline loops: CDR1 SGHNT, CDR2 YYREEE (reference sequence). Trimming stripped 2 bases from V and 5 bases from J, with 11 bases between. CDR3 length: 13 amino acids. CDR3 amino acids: CASSFDTGNEQYF. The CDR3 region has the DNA TGTGCCAGCAGCTTTGACACCGGGAACGAGCAGTACTTC.

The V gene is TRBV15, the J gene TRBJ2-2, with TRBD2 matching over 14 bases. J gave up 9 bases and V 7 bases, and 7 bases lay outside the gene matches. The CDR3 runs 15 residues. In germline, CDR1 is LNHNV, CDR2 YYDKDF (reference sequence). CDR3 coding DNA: TGTGCCACCACCAAGACTAGCGGGAGGGCCTGGGAGCTGTTTTTT. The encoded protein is CATTKTSGRAWELFF.

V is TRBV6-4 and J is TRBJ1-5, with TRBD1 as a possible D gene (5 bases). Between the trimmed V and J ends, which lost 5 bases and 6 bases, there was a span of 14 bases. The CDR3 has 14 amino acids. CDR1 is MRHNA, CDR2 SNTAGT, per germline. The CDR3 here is CASSPKGFGQPQHF. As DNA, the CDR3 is TGTGCCAGCAGTCCTAAGGGGTTCGGTCAGCCCCAGCATTTT.

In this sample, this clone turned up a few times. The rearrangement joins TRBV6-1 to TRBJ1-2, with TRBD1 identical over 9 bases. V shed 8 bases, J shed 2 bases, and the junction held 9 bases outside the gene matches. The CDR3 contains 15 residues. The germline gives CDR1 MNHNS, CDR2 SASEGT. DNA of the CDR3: TGTGCCAGCCAACAGGGGGCGGGAGGCAACTATGGCTACACCTTC. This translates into CASQQGAGGNYGYTF.

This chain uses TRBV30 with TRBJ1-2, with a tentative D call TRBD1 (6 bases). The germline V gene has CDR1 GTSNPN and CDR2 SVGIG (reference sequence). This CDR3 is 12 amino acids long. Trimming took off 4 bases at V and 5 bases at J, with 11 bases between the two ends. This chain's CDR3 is CAWTPDSYGYTF. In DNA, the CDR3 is TGTGCCTGGACCCCGGACAGTTATGGCTACACCTTC.

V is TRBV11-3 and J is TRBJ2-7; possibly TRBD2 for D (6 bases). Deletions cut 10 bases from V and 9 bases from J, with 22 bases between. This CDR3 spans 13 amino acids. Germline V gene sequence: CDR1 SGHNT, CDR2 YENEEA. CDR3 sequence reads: CATRSLGGLRQYF. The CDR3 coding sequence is TGTGCCACCAGATCCCTGGGAGGCCTTAGGCAGTACTTC. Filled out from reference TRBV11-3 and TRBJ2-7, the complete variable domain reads EAGVVQSPRYKIIEKKQPVAFWCNPISGHNTLYWYLQNLGQGPELLIRYENEEAVDDSQLPKDRFSAERLKGVDSTLKIQPAELGDSAVYLCATRSLGGLRQYFGPGTRLTVT.

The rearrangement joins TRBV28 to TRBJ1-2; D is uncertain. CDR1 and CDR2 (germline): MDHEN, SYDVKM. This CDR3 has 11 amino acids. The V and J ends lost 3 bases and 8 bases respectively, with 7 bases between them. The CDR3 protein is CASSFTWGYTF. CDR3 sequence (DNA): TGTGCCAGCAGTTTCACTTGGGGCTACACCTTC.

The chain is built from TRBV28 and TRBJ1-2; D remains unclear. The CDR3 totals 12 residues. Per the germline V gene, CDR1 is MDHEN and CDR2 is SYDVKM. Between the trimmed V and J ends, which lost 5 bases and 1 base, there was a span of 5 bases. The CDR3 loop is CASSLNNYGYTF. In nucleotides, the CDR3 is TGTGCCAGCAGTCTAAATAACTATGGCTACACCTTC.

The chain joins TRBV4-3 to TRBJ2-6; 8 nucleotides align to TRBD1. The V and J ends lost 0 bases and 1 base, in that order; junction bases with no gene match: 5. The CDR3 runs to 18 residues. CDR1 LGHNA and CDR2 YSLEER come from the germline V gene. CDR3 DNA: TGCGCCAGCAGCCAAGACGCCAGGGGGCTGTCTGGGGCCAACGTCCTGACTTTC. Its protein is CASSQDARGLSGANVLTF.